The rows below give T cell receptor beta chains drawn from one sample of a study of blood T cell repertoires in COVID-19. Profiling relied on immunoSEQ multiplex PCR, and the TCRdb table lists in-frame clones only, not all of them. The repertoire has roughly 250,000 clones, approximately 87% of them found once; the top ten carry about 12%. The source material was peripheral blood. Receptors originate from a woman in her thirties with COVID-19, enrolled during active disease. CDR3s include the opening cysteine and the closing phenylalanine or tryptophan. D genes are given only for firm matches. Expanded clones get a size class; other rows say once, few or many, or leave the size out.

once	TRBV5-1	-	TRBJ1-4	TGCGCCAGCAGCTTGGCGGGGGTAGAAAAACTGTTTTTT	CASSLAGVEKLFF
-	TRBV7-9	TRBD1	TRBJ2-5	TGTGCCAGCAGCACGGGACAGTTGTTGGGTATAGAGACCCAGTACTTC	CASSTGQLLGIETQYF
once	TRBV12-3/TRBV12-4	-	TRBJ2-1	TGTGCCAGCAGTTCCCCTACCCGGGGGAAGCAGTTCTTC	CASSSPTRGKQFF
-	TRBV19	-	TRBJ1-5	TGTGCCAGTAGTTCGGGTGGAAGGGGGCCCCAGCATTTT	CASSSGGRGPQHF
few	TRBV7-9	-	TRBJ1-2	TGTGCCAGCAGCACTACCCGCTATGGCTACACCTTC	CASSTTRYGYTF
-	TRBV5-1	TRBD2	TRBJ2-1	TGCGCCAGCAGCCCCTCTAGCGGGGGGCTCCTCTACAATGAGCAGTTCTTC	CASSPSSGGLLYNEQFF
-	TRBV11-3	TRBD2	TRBJ2-5	TGTGCCAGCAGCTTAGGGTCCGGGGGGGCCTGGGAGACCCAGTACTTC	CASSLGSGGAWETQYF
once	TRBV7-2	TRBD1	TRBJ2-5	TGTGCCAGCAGCTTTGGACAGGGCTTTTCAGAGACCCAGTACTTC	CASSFGQGFSETQYF
-	TRBV3-1/TRBV3-2	TRBD2	TRBJ2-1	TGTGCCAGCAGCCAAGATCACCGGACTAGCTGGAAAAATGAGCAGTTCTTC	CASSQDHRTSWKNEQFF
-	TRBV3-1/TRBV3-2	TRBD2	TRBJ2-5	TGTGCCAGCAGCCAAGGGTCGGCGGGGGGACAAGAGACCCAGTACTTC	CASSQGSAGGQETQYF
-	TRBV5-5	-	TRBJ1-1	TGTGCCAGCAGCGGGGGACGGGGGACGGAAGCTTTCTTT	CASSGGRGTEAFF
-	TRBV6-4	TRBD1	TRBJ2-6	TGTGCCAGCAGTGACTGGGGACAGAGCTCTGGGGCCAACGTCCTGACTTTC	CASSDWGQSSGANVLTF
-	TRBV18	TRBD1	TRBJ2-7	TGTGCCAGCTCACCTGACAGGGCTTCCTACGAGCAGTACTTC	CASSPDRASYEQYF
once	TRBV24-1	TRBD1	TRBJ2-5	TGTGCCACCAGTGAGTACAGGGGATACCAAGAGACCCAGTACTTC	CATSEYRGYQETQYF